This record concerns one T cell receptor beta chain sequence. This CDR3 spans 14 amino acids. Germline-derived CDR1 and CDR2 are MNHNS and SASEGT. Trimming removed 7 bases from V and 3 bases from J, with 13 bases in between. Here immunoSEQ multiplex PCR was the method, and the copy in TCRdb shows in-frame clones only, minus some. The repertoire consists of 550,000 to 800,000 clones, with approximately 83% occurring once and the leading ten covering 0.008% to 0.011%. The data were obtained in a study of shared T cell receptors in the human thymus. The same sample was also used in a study of human thymus T cells. That paper states: Having surgery to correct congenital heart defects, healthy Finnish infants acted as the donors. Thymus tissue for the work was resected from patients undergoing corrective heart surgery.

The receptor's source is a girl less than two years old with a congenital heart defect. The J gene is TRBJ2-1, the V gene TRBV6-1; tentatively, D is TRBD1 (6 bases). The specimen sequenced was thymocytes. This CDR3 is CASITRDNYNEQFF. CDR3 bases: TGTGCCAGCATCACGAGGGACAACTACAATGAGCAGTTCTTC.